This T cell receptor (beta chain) is drawn from a study of regulatory dendritic cells for organ transplantation. In the study overall: On day 6, the dendritic cells were exposed to LPS.

CDR1 and CDR2 (germline): LGHNA, YSLEER. This CDR3 has 11 amino acids. V was shortened by 11 bases and J by 6 bases, with 13 bases between the two germline ends. As concerns this clone: Its antigen is not identified.

Sorted subsets were CFSE-labeled and cultured approximately 5 days with allogeneic dendritic cells. Naive CD45RA+ and memory CD45RO+ CD4+ or CD8+ T cells were FACS-sorted. Sequencing used immunoSEQ multiplex PCR; TCRdb keeps in-frame clones, though not all of them. The sample carries roughly 5,800 clones, roughly 74% recorded once. The sequence came from a human donor in good health. This chain uses TRBV4-3 with TRBJ1-1; D is uncertain. Specimen: memory CD8+ T cells from blood cultured with regulatory dendritic cells. Specified subset: CD45RO+ memory T cells. The CDR3 DNA reads as TGCGCCCGAGGGAGTAGATCTGAAGCTTTCTTT. Its translation is CARGSRSEAFF.